Reported below is one TCR beta chain. Which antigen it targets is not known. Base qualities were left out, and no much larger clone turns up one base away. This record belongs to a study of T cell repertoires in cytomegalovirus infection (dated by TCRdb to the late 2010s). Study-level background: Donor HLA type was relevant to the analysis, as public TCR beta signatures indicated carriage of CMV infection together with the matching HLA type.

The germline V gene (reference sequence) sets CDR1 to DFQATT and CDR2 to SNEGSKA. From its cysteine to its phenylalanine, the CDR3 spans 14 amino acids. Of the read, only the CDR3 DNA is kept; its 42 bases are in frame from base 1. A distance of 9 bases separates the germline ends of V and J, which lose 2 bases and 0 bases respectively. What the study reported, not specific to this receptor: The ex vivo response was dominated by HLA-C-restricted CMV-specific TCR beta clonotypes, which also provided the single most frequent clonotype in two of eight donors. Carriers of CMV infection plus the relevant HLA type were discriminated by the cumulative frequency of public TCR beta family members in the study cohort and in an independent roughly 380-donor cohort.

TCRdb shows the sequencer as Illumina HiSeq 1500. TCRdb cleaned the public reads at Q25 with fastp, built clones with MiXCR and kept in-frame beta chains. Each entry is one CDR3 protein sequence, shown with its most common DNA and genes. In all, the sample holds about 320,000 distinct CDR3 sequences, and more than 8% of those were seen once. The leading ten clones occupy 3.5% to 4.5% of the sample. The rearrangement joined TRBV20-1 to TRBJ2-3, with TRBD1 tentatively as D gene (5 bases match). The sample taken for sequencing was PBMCs. This receptor was obtained from a human donor in good health (CMV status not recorded). Some clones in this sample may be carry-over from other donors' samples. The CDR3 in this case is CSARKGPSTDTQYF. The bases read TGCAGTGCTAGAAAGGGGCCAAGCACAGATACGCAGTATTTT.